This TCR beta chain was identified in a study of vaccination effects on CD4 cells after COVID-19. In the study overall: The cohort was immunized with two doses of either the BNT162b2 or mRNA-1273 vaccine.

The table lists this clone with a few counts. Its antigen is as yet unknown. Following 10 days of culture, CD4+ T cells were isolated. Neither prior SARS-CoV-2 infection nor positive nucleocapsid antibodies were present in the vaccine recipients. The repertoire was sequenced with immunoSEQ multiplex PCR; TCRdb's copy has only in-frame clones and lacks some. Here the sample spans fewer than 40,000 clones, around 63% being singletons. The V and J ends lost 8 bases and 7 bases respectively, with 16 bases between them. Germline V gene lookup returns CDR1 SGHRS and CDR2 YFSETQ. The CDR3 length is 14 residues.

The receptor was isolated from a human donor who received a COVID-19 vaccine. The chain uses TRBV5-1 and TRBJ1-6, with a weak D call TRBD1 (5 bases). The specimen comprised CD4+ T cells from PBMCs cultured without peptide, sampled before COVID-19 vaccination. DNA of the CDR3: TGCGCCAGGTGGCTCAGGGTACGCAATTCACCCCTCCACTTT. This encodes CARWLRVRNSPLHF.